This TCR beta chain was recovered during a study of blood T cell repertoires in COVID-19. For the study at large: From the United States, Italy and Spain came samples of acute and convalescent COVID-19. Nucleic acid was either cDNA or gDNA, and it came from T cells, B-cell-depleted T cells, or PBMCs.

In the original processing: By means of reference gene primer amplification, nucleated cell counts were estimated. Produced via immunoSEQ multiplex PCR; TCRdb's table is partial and in-frame only. V, J and clone size reflect that table, while D and trimming were determined from the DNA. The sample carries 190,000 or so clones, roughly 94% recorded once. Patients from Seattle were sampled longitudinally, starting during active infection. The germline V gene encodes CDR1 LNHDA and CDR2 SQIVND (reference sequence). The CDR3 consists of 14 residues. Trimming took off 9 bases at V and 6 bases at J, with 15 bases between the two ends.

The receptor's source is a man aged 25-45 years with COVID-19, enrolled during active disease. The material sequenced was peripheral blood. The V call is TRBV19, the J call TRBJ1-6; possible D gene TRBD1, 6 bases. CDR3 loop: CASSQGYGNSPLHF. The CDR3 coding sequence is TGTGCCAGCAGCCAGGGGTATGGTAATTCACCCCTCCACTTT.